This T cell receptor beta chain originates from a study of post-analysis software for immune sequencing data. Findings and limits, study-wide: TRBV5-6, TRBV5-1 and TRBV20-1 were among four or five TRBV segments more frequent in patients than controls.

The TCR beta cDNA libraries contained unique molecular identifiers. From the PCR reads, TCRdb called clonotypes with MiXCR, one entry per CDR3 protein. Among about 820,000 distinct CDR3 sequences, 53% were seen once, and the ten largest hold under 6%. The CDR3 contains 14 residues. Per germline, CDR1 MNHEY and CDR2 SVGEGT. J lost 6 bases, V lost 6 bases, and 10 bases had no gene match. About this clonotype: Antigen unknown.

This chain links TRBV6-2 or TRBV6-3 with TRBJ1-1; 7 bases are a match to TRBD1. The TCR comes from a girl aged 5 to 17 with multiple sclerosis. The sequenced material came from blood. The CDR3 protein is CASSPLRQGSEAFF. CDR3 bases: TGTGCCAGCAGCCCCCTCCGACAGGGCTCTGAAGCTTTCTTT.